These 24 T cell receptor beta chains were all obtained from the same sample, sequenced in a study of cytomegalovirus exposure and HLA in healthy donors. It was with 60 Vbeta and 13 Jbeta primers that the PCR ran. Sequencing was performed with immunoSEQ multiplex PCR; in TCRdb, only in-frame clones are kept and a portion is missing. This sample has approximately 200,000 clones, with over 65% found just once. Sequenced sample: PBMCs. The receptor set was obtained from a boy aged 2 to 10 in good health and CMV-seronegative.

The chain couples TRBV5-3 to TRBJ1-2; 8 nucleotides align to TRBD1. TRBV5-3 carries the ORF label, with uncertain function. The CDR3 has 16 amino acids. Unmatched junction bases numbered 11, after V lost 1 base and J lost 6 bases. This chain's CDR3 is CARSLSLFAGGDGYTF. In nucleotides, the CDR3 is TGTGCCAGAAGCTTGTCGCTGTTCGCAGGGGGCGATGGCTACACCTTC.

DNA of the CDR3: TGTGCCAGCAGCTCTCTAGCGGGGGGGCCCTCTGGGGCCAACGTCCTGACTTTC. It yields the protein CASSSLAGGPSGANVLTF. The rearrangement links TRBV7-6 to TRBJ2-6; 12 nucleotides match TRBD2. CDR1 and CDR2 from the germline V gene are SGHVS and FNYEAQ. V shed 4 bases, J shed 0 bases, and the junction held 4 bases outside the gene matches. The CDR3 extends over 18 amino acids.

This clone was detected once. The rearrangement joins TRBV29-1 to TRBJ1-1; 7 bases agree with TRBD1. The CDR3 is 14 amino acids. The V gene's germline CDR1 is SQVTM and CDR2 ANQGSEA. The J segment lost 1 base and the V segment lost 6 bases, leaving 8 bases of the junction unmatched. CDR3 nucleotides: TGCAGCGTACGTCCCGGGACAGAGAACACTGAAGCTTTCTTT. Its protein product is CSVRPGTENTEAFF.

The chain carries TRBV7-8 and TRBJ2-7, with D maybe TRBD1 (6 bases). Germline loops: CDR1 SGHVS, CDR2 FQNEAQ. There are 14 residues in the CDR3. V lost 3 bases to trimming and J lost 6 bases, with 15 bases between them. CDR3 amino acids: CASSFTGSSVEQYF. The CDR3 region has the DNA TGTGCCAGCAGCTTTACAGGGTCATCGGTCGAGCAGTACTTC.

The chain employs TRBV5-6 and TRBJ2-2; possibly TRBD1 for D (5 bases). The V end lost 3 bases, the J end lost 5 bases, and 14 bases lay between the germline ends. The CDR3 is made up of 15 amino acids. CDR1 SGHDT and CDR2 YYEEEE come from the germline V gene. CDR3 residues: CASSSVNRQTGELFF. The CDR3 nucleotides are TGTGCCAGCAGCTCGGTTAATAGACAGACCGGGGAGCTGTTTTTT.

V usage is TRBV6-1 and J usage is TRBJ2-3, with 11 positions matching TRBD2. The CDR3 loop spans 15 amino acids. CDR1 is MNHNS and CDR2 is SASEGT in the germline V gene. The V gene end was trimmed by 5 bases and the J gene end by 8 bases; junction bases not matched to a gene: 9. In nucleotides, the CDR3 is TGTGCCAGCAGTATAGGGACTAGCGGAGCCCGTACGCAGTATTTT. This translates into CASSIGTSGARTQYF.

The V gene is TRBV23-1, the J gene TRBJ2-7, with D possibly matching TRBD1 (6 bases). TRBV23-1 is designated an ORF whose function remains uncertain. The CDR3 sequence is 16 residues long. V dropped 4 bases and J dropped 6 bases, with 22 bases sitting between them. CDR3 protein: CASSRVPGVGFCEQYF. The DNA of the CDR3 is TGCGCCAGCAGTCGGGTACCAGGGGTAGGGTTTTGCGAGCAGTACTTC.

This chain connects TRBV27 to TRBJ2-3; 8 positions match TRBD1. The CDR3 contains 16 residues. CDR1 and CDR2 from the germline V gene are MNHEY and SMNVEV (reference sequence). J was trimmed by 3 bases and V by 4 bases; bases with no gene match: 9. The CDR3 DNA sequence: TGTGCCAGCAGTTGGGGGCCGACAGGGGATACAGATACGCAGTATTTT. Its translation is CASSWGPTGDTDTQYF.

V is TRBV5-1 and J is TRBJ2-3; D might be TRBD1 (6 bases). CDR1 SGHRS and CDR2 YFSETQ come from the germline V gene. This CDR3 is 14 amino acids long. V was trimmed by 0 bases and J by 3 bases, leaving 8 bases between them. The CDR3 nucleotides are TGCGCCAGCAGCTTGGAAACAGGGACAGATACGCAGTATTTT. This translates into CASSLETGTDTQYF.

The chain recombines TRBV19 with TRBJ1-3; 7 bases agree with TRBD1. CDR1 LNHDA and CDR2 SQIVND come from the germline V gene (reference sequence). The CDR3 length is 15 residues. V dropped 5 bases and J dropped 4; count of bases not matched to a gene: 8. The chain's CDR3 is CASSPRTGYGNTIYF. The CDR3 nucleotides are TGTGCCAGTAGTCCCAGGACAGGTTACGGAAACACCATATATTTT.

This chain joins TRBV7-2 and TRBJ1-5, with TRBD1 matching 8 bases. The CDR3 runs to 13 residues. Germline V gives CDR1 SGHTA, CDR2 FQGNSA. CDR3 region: CPHSGQGFQPQHF. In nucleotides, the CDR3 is TGTCCCCACAGCGGACAGGGATTTCAGCCCCAGCATTTT.

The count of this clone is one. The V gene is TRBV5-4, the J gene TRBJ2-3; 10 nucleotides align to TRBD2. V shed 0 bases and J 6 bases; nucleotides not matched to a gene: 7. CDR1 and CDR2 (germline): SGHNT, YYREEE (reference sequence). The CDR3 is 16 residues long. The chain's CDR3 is CASSLGGLALRDTQYF. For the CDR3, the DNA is TGTGCCAGCAGCTTGGGGGGACTAGCGCTAAGGGATACGCAGTATTTT.

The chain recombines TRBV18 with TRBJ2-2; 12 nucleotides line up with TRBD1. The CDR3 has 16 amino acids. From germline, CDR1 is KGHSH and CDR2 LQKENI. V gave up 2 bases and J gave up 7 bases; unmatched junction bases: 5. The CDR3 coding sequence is TGTGCCAGCTCACCAGGGGACAGGGGGCGAAGCGGGGAGCTGTTTTTT. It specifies CASSPGDRGRSGELFF.

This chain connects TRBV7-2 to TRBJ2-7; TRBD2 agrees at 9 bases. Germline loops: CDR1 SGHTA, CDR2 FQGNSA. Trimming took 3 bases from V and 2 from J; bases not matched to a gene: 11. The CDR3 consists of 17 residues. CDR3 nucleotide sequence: TGTGCCAGCAGCTTGGGATTTAGCGGGGGCCGAACCTACGAGCAGTACTTC. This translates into CASSLGFSGGRTYEQYF.

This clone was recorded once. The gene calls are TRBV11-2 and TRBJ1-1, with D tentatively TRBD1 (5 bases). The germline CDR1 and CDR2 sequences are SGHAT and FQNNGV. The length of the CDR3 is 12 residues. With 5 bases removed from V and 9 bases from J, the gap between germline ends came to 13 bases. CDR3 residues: CASSPGLWKAFF. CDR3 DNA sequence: TGTGCCAGCAGCCCAGGGTTATGGAAAGCTTTCTTT.

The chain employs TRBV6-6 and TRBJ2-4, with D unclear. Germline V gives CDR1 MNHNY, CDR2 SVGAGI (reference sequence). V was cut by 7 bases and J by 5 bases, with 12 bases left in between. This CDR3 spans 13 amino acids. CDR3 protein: CASTLNPENIQYF. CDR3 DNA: TGTGCCAGCACCCTAAATCCGGAAAACATTCAGTACTTC.

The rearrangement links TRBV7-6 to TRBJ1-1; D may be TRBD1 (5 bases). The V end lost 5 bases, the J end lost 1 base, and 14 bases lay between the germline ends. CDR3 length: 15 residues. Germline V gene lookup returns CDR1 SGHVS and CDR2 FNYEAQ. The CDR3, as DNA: TGTGCCAGCAGCGGACTACAGGAGAAGAACACTGAAGCTTTCTTT. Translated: CASSGLQEKNTEAFF.

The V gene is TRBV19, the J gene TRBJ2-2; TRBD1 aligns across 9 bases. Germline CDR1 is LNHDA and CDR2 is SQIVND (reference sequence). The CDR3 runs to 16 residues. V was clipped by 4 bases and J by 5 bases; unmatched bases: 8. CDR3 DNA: TGTGCCAGTAGTACCAGAGGGACAGGGAAGACCGGGGAGCTGTTTTTT. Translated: CASSTRGTGKTGELFF.

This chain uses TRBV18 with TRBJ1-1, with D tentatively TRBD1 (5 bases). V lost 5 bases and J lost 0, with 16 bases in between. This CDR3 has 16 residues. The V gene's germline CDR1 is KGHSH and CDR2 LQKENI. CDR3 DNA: TGTGCCAGCTCAGCTTCCCCCAAGACAGTGAACACTGAAGCTTTCTTT. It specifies CASSASPKTVNTEAFF.

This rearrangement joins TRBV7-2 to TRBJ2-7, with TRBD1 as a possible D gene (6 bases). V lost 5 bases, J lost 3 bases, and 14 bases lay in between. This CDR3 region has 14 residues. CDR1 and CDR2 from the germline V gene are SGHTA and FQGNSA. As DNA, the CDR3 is TGTGCCAGCAGCCCAGGGGTGGAATACTACGAGCAGTACTTC. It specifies CASSPGVEYYEQYF.

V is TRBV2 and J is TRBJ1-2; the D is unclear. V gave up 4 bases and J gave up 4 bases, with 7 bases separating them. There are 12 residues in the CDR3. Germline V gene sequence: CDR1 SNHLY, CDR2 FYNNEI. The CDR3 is CASSGEAYGYTF. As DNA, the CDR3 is TGTGCCAGCAGTGGAGAGGCCTATGGCTACACCTTC.

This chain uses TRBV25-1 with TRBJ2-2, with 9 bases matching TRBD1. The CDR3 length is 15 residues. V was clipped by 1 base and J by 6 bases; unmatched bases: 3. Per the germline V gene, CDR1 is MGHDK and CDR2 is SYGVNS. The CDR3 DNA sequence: TGTGCCAGCAGTGAATGGGGACAGGGAGCCGGGGAGCTGTTTTTT. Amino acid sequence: CASSEWGQGAGELFF.

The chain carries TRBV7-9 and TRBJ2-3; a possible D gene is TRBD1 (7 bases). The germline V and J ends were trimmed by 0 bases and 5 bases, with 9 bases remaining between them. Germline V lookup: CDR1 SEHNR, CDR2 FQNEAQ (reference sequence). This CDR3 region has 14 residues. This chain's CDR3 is CASSLAQGGDTQYF. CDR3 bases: TGTGCCAGCAGCTTAGCCCAGGGGGGAGATACGCAGTATTTT.

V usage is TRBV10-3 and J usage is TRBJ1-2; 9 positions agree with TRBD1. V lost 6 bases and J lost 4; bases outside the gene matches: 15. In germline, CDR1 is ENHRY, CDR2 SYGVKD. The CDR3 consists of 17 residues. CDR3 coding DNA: TGTGCCATCAGGGGCGGTGAACAGGGGGCGCCTGCCTATGGCTACACCTTC. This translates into CAIRGGEQGAPAYGYTF.